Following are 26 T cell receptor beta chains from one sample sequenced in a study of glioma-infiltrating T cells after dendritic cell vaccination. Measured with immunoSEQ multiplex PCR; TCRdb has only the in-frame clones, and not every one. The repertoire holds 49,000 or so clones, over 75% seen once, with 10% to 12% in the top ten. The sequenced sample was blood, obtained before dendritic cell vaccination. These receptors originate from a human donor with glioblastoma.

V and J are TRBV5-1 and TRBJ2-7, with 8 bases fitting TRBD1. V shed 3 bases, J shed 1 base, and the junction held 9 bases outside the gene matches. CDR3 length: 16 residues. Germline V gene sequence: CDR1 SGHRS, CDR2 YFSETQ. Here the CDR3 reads CASSSDGQGRSYEQYF. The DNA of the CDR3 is TGCGCCAGCAGCTCGGATGGACAGGGTAGATCCTACGAGCAGTACTTC. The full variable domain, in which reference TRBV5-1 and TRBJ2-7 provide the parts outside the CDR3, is KAGVTQTPRYLIKTRGQQVTLSCSPISGHRSVSWYQQTPGQGLQFLFEYFSETQRNKGNFPGRFSGRQFSNSRSEMNVSTLELGDSALYLCASSSDGQGRSYEQYFGPGTRLTVT.

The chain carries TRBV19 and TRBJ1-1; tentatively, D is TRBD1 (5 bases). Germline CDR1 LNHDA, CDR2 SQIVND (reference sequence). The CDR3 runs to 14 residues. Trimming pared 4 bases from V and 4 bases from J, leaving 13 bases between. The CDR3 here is CASSRQTWSTEAFF. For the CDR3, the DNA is TGTGCCAGTAGTAGACAGACCTGGAGCACTGAAGCTTTCTTT.

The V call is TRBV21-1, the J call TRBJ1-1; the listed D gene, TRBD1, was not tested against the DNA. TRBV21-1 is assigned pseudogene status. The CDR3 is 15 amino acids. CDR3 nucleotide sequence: TGTGCCAGGAAGCGACAGGGGGGAATGAACACTGAAGCTTTCTTT. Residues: CARKRQGGMNTEAFF.

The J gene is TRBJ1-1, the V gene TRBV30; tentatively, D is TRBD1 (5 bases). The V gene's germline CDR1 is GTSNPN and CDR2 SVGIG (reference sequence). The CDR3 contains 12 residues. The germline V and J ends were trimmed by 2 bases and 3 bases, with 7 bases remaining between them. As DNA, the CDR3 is TGTGCCTGGAGTTGGGGGGACACTGAAGCTTTCTTT. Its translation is CAWSWGDTEAFF.

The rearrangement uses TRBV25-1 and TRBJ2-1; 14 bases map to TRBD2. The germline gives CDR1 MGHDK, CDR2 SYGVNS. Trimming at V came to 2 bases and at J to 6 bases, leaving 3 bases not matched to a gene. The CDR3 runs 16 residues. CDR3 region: CASSEVGLAGGNEQFF. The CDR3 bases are TGTGCCAGCAGTGAAGTTGGACTAGCGGGGGGCAATGAGCAGTTCTTC.

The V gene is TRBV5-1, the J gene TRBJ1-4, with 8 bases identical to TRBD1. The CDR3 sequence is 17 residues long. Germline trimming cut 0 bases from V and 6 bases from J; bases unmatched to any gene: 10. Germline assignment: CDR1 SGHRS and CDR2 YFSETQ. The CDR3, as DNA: TGCGCCAGCAGCTTGGCCGCAGGGGGCGCTTTAGATGAAAAACTGTTTTTT. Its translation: CASSLAAGGALDEKLFF.

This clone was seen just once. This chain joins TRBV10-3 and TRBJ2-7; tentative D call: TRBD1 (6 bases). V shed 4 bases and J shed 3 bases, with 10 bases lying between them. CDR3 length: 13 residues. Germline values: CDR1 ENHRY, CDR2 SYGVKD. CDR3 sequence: CAISAQGNYEQYF. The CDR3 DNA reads TGTGCCATCAGTGCACAGGGTAACTACGAGCAGTACTTC.

Here the CDR3 DNA reads TGTGCCAGCTCACCCGGGACAGGGGAGACTGAAGCTTTCTTT. Translation: CASSPGTGETEAFF. The chain joins TRBV18 to TRBJ1-1; 10 nucleotides line up with TRBD1. The V gene's germline CDR1 is KGHSH and CDR2 LQKENI. This CDR3 has 14 residues. The J segment lost 5 bases and the V segment lost 3 bases, leaving 3 bases of the junction unmatched.

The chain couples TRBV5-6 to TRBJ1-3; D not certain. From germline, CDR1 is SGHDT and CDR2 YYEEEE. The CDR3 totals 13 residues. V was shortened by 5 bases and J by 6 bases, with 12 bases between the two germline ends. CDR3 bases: TGTGCCAGCAGGTCTATTGATCAAAACACCATATATTTT. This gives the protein CASRSIDQNTIYF. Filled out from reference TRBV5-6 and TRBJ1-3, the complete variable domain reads DAGVTQSPTHLIKTRGQQVTLRCSPKSGHDTVSWYQQALGQGPQFIFQYYEEEERQRGNFPDRFSGHQFPNYSSELNVNALLLGDSALYLCASRSIDQNTIYFGEGSWLTVV.

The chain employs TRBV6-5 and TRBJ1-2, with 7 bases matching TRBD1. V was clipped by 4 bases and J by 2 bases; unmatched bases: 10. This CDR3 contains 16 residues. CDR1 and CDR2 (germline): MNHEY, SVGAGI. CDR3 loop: CASSSVRQGANYGYTF. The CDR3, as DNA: TGTGCCAGCAGTTCCGTCCGACAGGGAGCGAACTATGGCTACACCTTC.

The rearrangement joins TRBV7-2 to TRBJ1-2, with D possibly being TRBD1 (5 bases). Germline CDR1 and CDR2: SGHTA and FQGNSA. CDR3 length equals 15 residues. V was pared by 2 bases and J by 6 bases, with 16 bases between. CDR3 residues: CASSLTGGGWHGYTF. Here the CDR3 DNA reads TGTGCCAGCAGCTTAACTGGGGGAGGGTGGCATGGCTACACCTTC.

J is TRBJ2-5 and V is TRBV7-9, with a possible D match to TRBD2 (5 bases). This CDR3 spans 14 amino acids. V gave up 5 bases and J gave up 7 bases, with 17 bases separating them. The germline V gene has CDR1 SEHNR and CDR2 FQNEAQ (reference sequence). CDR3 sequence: CASSLPRTGGTQYF. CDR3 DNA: TGTGCCAGCAGCCTACCACGGACCGGAGGGACCCAGTACTTC.

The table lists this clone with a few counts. This CDR3 is CASSLMAGEQYF. The CDR3 DNA sequence: TGTGCCAGCAGCTTAATGGCGGGCGAGCAGTACTTC. V usage is TRBV7-9 and J usage is TRBJ2-7; possible D gene TRBD2, 5 bases. Between the trimmed V and J ends, which lost 2 bases and 6 bases, there was a span of 8 bases. Germline V gene data show CDR1 as SEHNR and CDR2 as FQNEAQ (reference sequence). The CDR3 has 12 amino acids. Together with reference TRBV7-9 and TRBJ2-7, the CDR3 gives the full variable domain: DTGVSQNPRHKITKRGQNVTFRCDPISEHNRLYWYRQTLGQGPEFLTYFQNEAQLEKSRLLSDRFSAERPKGSFSTLEIQRTEQGDSAMYLCASSLMAGEQYFGPGTRLTVT.

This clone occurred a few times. CDR3 region: CASMISGFSTDTQYF. The CDR3 bases are TGTGCCAGCATGATTAGCGGGTTTAGCACAGATACGCAGTATTTT. The chain couples TRBV2 to TRBJ2-3; the match to TRBD2 covers 7 bases. V gave up 7 bases and J gave up 0 bases; unmatched junction bases: 7. CDR1 and CDR2 from the germline V gene are SNHLY and FYNNEI. This CDR3 is 15 amino acids long.

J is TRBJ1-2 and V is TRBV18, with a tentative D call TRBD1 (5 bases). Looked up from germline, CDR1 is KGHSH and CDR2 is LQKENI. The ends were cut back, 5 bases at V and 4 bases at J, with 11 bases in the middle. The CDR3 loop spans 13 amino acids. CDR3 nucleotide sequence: TGTGCCAGCTCAGGGGACTTCTCCTATGGCTACACCTTC. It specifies CASSGDFSYGYTF.

This CDR3 reads CASSQDPQGTGNTIYF. The CDR3 DNA follows: TGTGCCAGCAGCCAAGACCCACAGGGGACTGGAAACACCATATATTTT. The chain is built from TRBV14 and TRBJ1-3; 7 positions agree with TRBD1. Germline lookup yields CDR1 SGHDN and CDR2 FVKESK. J lost 2 bases, V lost 0 bases, and 4 bases had no gene match. CDR3 size: 16 residues.

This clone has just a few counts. DNA of the CDR3: TGTGCCAGCAGCGACAGTAGGAATCAGCCCCAGCATTTT. Its translation: CASSDSRNQPQHF. This chain joins TRBV5-6 and TRBJ1-5; possible D gene TRBD1, 5 bases. Germline V CDR1 and CDR2: SGHDT, YYEEEE. V dropped 4 bases and J dropped 4 bases, with 9 bases sitting between them. There are 13 residues in the CDR3.

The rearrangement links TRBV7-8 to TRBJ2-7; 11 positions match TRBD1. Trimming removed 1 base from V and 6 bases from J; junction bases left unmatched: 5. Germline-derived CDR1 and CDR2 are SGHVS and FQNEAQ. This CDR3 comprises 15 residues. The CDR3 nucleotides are TGTGCCAGCAGCTTAGAGGGACAGGGGGGAATCGAGCAGTACTTC. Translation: CASSLEGQGGIEQYF.

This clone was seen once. The CDR3 nucleotides read TGTGCCACCAGCTTTTACGGGACAGGGATTCTGAGCAATCAGCCCCAGCATTTT. Protein: CATSFYGTGILSNQPQHF. V is TRBV15 and J is TRBJ1-5; TRBD1 matches at 9 bases. This CDR3 region has 18 residues. V lost 5 bases, J lost 1 base, and 12 bases stayed unmatched. The germline CDR1 and CDR2 sequences are LNHNV and YYDKDF (reference sequence).

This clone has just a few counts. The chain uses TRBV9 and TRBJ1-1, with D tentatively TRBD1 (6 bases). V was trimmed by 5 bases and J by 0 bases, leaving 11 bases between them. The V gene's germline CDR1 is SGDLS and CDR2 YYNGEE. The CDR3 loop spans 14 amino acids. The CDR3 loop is CASSQTGVNTEAFF. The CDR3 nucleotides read TGTGCCAGCAGTCAGACAGGAGTGAACACTGAAGCTTTCTTT.

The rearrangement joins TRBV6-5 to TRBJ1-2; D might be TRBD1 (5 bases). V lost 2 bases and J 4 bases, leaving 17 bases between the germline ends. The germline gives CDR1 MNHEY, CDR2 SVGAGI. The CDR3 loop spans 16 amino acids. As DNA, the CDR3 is TGTGCCAGCAGTTACGATACCAGGGCTATCGGCTATGGCTACACCTTC. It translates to CASSYDTRAIGYGYTF.

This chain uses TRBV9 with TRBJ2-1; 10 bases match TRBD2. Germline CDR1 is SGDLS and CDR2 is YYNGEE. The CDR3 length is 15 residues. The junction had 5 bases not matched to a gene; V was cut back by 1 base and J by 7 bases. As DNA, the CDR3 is TGTGCCAGCAGCGTATCCAGCGGGGGGGGGAATGAGCAGTTCTTC. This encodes CASSVSSGGGNEQFF.

CDR3 in amino acids: CATPGDIRHQPQHF. The CDR3, as DNA: TGTGCCACCCCAGGGGACATCAGACATCAGCCCCAGCATTTT. This chain uses TRBV10-3 with TRBJ1-5; weak D call: TRBD1 (6 bases). The V gene lost 10 bases and the J gene lost 5 bases, with 18 bases spanning the gap. This CDR3 is 14 amino acids long. Germline CDR1 ENHRY, CDR2 SYGVKD.

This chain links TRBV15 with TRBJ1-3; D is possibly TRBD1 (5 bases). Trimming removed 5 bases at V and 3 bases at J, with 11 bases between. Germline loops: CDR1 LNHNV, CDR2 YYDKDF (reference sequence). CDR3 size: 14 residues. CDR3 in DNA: TGTGCCACCAGCCTCCAGGGTTTTGGAAACACCATATATTTT. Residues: CATSLQGFGNTIYF.

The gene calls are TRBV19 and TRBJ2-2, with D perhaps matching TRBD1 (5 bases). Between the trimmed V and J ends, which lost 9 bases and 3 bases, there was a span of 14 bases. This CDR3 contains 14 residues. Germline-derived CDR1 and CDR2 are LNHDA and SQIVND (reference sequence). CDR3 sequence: CASKTEMYTGELFF. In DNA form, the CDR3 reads TGTGCCAGCAAGACAGAGATGTACACCGGGGAGCTGTTTTTT.

Here the CDR3 DNA reads TGTGCCAGCAGTGGGGGCCGTAAAGGCGAGCAGTACTTC. Translating gives CASSGGRKGEQYF. The chain couples TRBV6-1 to TRBJ2-7; weak D call: TRBD1 (5 bases). V lost 4 bases and J 6 bases, leaving 13 bases between the germline ends. The CDR3 length is 13 residues. CDR1 and CDR2 (germline): MNHNS, SASEGT.